This TCR beta chain is from a study of OX40 agonist ivuxolimab in advanced cancers. Germline values: CDR1 SGHDT, CDR2 YYEEEE. V lost 4 bases and J lost 4, with 9 bases in between. The CDR3 contains 13 residues. Sequencing used immunoSEQ multiplex PCR; TCRdb keeps in-frame clones, though not all of them. The sample consists of fewer than 15,000 clones, about 85% of them appearing once. The sample here was CD4+ or CD8+ T cells sorted from blood, taken in a trial of the OX40 agonist ivuxolimab. This rearrangement joins TRBV5-6 to TRBJ1-3, with no clear D. This clonotype was obtained from an adult with an advanced solid tumor such as melanoma, head and neck, liver or kidney cancer. The CDR3 sequence is CASSLGSGNTIYF. The CDR3 nucleotides read TGTGCCAGCAGCCTGGGATCGGGAAACACCATATATTTT.